Shown below are 18 T cell receptor beta chains from a single sample sequenced in a study of T cell responses to AZD1222 COVID-19 vaccine. Data came from immunoSEQ multiplex PCR; TCRdb stores just in-frame clones and leaves some out. The repertoire has 140,000 to 150,000 clones, 92% of them found once; the top ten carry 1.7%. Sequencing used peripheral blood, obtained on day 0 of AZD1222 vaccination. Source of these receptors: an adult in good health.

This clone occurred once. The chain employs TRBV6-4 and TRBJ1-2; 9 bases map to TRBD1. This CDR3 has 13 amino acids. J was trimmed by 7 bases and V by 0 bases; bases with no gene match: 0. Germline V gives CDR1 MRHNA, CDR2 SNTAGT. The CDR3 region is CASSDSTGGGYTF. CDR3 nucleotide sequence: TGTGCCAGCAGTGACTCGACAGGGGGTGGCTACACCTTC.

The V call is TRBV6-5, the J call TRBJ2-2, with no clear D. CDR1 MNHEY and CDR2 SVGAGI come from the germline V gene. The V end lost 2 bases, the J end lost 1 base, and 5 bases lay between the germline ends. The CDR3 contains 14 residues. The CDR3 DNA is TGTGCCAGCAGTTACAACGGGAACACCGGGGAGCTGTTTTTT. Translated: CASSYNGNTGELFF.

This sequence joins TRBV5-1 and TRBJ1-1; a weak D match, TRBD1 (6 bases). This CDR3 is 14 amino acids long. The V end lost 2 bases, the J end lost 4 bases, and 12 bases lay between the germline ends. The germline V gene has CDR1 SGHRS and CDR2 YFSETQ. In DNA, the CDR3 is TGCGCCAGCAGCTTACAGGGAGGCGGCACTGAAGCTTTCTTT. It translates to CASSLQGGGTEAFF.

This clone was seen only once. The gene calls are TRBV5-1 and TRBJ2-1, with 8 bases matching TRBD2. J was trimmed by 6 bases and V by 3 bases; bases with no gene match: 8. The CDR3 loop spans 15 amino acids. The germline V gene has CDR1 SGHRS and CDR2 YFSETQ. The DNA of the CDR3 is TGCGCCAGCAGCTCCCAGCGGGAGCGTCCCAATGAGCAGTTCTTC. This codes for CASSSQRERPNEQFF.

The rearrangement uses TRBV3-1 (or the pseudogene TRBV3-2) and TRBJ2-1, with D perhaps matching TRBD2 (6 bases). The V end lost 0 bases, the J end lost 0 bases, and 9 bases lay between the germline ends. There are 16 residues in the CDR3. Germline loops: CDR1 LGHDT, CDR2 YNNKEL (reference sequence). CDR3 amino acids: CASSQDAGNSYNEQFF. CDR3 nucleotides: TGTGCCAGCAGCCAAGATGCGGGAAACTCCTACAATGAGCAGTTCTTC.

The V call is TRBV19, the J call TRBJ2-5; D remains ambiguous. CDR1 is LNHDA and CDR2 is SQIVND in the germline V gene (reference sequence). CDR3 length: 11 amino acids. Trimming took 3 bases from V and 6 from J, leaving 5 bases between them. For the CDR3, the DNA is TGTGCCAGTAGTATCGGAAAGACCCAGTACTTC. Its protein is CASSIGKTQYF.

This chain links TRBV18 with TRBJ1-6; TRBD1 aligns across 9 bases. J lost 7 bases, V lost 3 bases, and 4 bases had no gene match. The CDR3 extends over 15 amino acids. Germline V gives CDR1 KGHSH, CDR2 LQKENI. CDR3 protein: CASSPAGTGNSPLHF. The DNA of the CDR3 is TGTGCCAGCTCACCGGCCGGGACAGGGAATTCACCCCTCCACTTT. The full variable domain, its missing parts supplied by reference TRBV18 and TRBJ1-6, is NAGVMQNPRHLVRRRGQEARLRCSPMKGHSHVYWYRQLPEEGLKFMVYLQKENIIDESGMPKERFSAEFPKEGPSILRIQQVVRGDSAAYFCASSPAGTGNSPLHFGNGTRLTVT.

This clone was recorded only once. The chain uses TRBV27 and TRBJ1-1, with D maybe TRBD1 (5 bases). CDR3 size: 14 residues. Germline loops: CDR1 MNHEY, CDR2 SMNVEV (reference sequence). Trimming shortened V by 5 bases and J by 5 bases, and 15 bases separated the two germline ends. CDR3 protein: CASSVYGGGTEAFF. The CDR3 bases are TGTGCCAGCAGTGTATACGGGGGTGGGACTGAAGCTTTCTTT.

This clone was detected once. The gene calls are TRBV28 and TRBJ2-5, with 7 nucleotides matching TRBD2. Germline values: CDR1 MDHEN, CDR2 SYDVKM. V lost 1 base to trimming and J lost 5 bases; unmatched junction nucleotides: 10. The length of the CDR3 is 16 residues. The CDR3 DNA follows: TGTGCCAGCAGTTTATTGCGGGGGACCCCCCAGGAGACCCAGTACTTC. It is translated as CASSLLRGTPQETQYF.

The CDR3 nucleotides read TGTGCCAGCAGCCCCCCCGGGCCCTGGTGGAATTCACCCCTCCACTTT. Residues: CASSPPGPWWNSPLHF. This rearrangement joins TRBV7-9 to TRBJ1-6; D unresolved. V was trimmed by 5 bases and J by 7 bases, leaving 18 bases between them. Germline-derived CDR1 and CDR2 are SEHNR and FQNEAQ (reference sequence). This CDR3 contains 16 residues.

CDR3 in amino acids: CASSYPGQGAEEQYF. Here the CDR3 DNA reads TGTGCCAGCAGTTATCCGGGACAGGGGGCGGAAGAGCAGTACTTC. The chain links TRBV6-6 to TRBJ2-7; 12 bases agree with TRBD1. Per the germline V gene, CDR1 is MNHNY and CDR2 is SVGAGI (reference sequence). The length of the CDR3 is 15 residues. V dropped 3 bases and J dropped 7; count of bases not matched to a gene: 7.

V usage is TRBV28 and J usage is TRBJ2-3, with 7 bases aligning to TRBD1. The germline V gene has CDR1 MDHEN and CDR2 SYDVKM. V shed 6 bases and J 0 bases; nucleotides not matched to a gene: 3. The CDR3 totals 14 residues. The CDR3 DNA sequence: TGTGCCAGCAGAGGGGGCCATAGCACAGATACGCAGTATTTT. This gives the protein CASRGGHSTDTQYF.

This chain uses TRBV5-1 with TRBJ2-7; unclear D gene. V shed 0 bases and J shed 3 bases, with 16 bases lying between them. The CDR3 has 16 residues. Germline CDR1 reads SGHRS; CDR2 reads YFSETQ. The CDR3 is CASSLDPSRAVYEQYF. In DNA form, the CDR3 reads TGCGCCAGCAGCTTGGATCCGAGCCGGGCGGTCTACGAGCAGTACTTC.

The chain has TRBV11-2 and TRBJ2-2; tentatively, D is TRBD2 (5 bases). Trimming took 8 bases from V and 0 from J, leaving 10 bases between them. Germline V gene sequence: CDR1 SGHAT, CDR2 FQNNGV. The CDR3 sequence is 14 residues long. CDR3 loop: CASAQTTNTGELFF. The CDR3 DNA reads as TGTGCCAGCGCCCAGACTACGAACACCGGGGAGCTGTTTTTT.

CDR3 nucleotides: TGTGCCAGTCAGGGGGGCTATAGCAATCAGCCCCAGCATTTT. Protein product: CASQGGYSNQPQHF. This sequence joins TRBV28 and TRBJ1-5, with 7 bases aligning to TRBD1. Germline CDR1 is MDHEN and CDR2 is SYDVKM. The CDR3 is 14 residues long. V trimming: 9 bases; J trimming: 0 bases; junction bases outside the gene matches: 5.

The chain is built from TRBV30 and TRBJ2-7, with TRBD2 matching 12 bases. V trimming: 3 bases; J trimming: 4 bases; junction bases outside the gene matches: 4. Germline V gives CDR1 GTSNPN, CDR2 SVGIG (reference sequence). The CDR3 covers 14 residues. CDR3 amino acids: CAWSFGLAGYEQYF. The DNA for the CDR3 is TGTGCCTGGAGCTTTGGACTAGCGGGATACGAGCAGTACTTC.

The chain has TRBV25-1 and TRBJ1-1, with a possible D match to TRBD1 (6 bases). This CDR3 is built from 15 residues. Trimming stripped 6 bases from V and 1 base from J, with 15 bases between. Germline CDR1 is MGHDK and CDR2 is SYGVNS. The CDR3 sequence: CASSASPGANTEAFF. CDR3 nucleotides: TGTGCCAGCAGCGCTTCCCCAGGGGCGAACACTGAAGCTTTCTTT.

The rearrangement uses TRBV12-3 or TRBV12-4 and TRBJ1-2, with D unclear. This CDR3 is built from 13 residues. V shed 1 base and J shed 1 base, with 4 bases lying between them. The CDR3 loop reads CASSLVHNYGYTF. The DNA of the CDR3 is TGTGCCAGCAGTTTAGTACATAACTATGGCTACACCTTC.